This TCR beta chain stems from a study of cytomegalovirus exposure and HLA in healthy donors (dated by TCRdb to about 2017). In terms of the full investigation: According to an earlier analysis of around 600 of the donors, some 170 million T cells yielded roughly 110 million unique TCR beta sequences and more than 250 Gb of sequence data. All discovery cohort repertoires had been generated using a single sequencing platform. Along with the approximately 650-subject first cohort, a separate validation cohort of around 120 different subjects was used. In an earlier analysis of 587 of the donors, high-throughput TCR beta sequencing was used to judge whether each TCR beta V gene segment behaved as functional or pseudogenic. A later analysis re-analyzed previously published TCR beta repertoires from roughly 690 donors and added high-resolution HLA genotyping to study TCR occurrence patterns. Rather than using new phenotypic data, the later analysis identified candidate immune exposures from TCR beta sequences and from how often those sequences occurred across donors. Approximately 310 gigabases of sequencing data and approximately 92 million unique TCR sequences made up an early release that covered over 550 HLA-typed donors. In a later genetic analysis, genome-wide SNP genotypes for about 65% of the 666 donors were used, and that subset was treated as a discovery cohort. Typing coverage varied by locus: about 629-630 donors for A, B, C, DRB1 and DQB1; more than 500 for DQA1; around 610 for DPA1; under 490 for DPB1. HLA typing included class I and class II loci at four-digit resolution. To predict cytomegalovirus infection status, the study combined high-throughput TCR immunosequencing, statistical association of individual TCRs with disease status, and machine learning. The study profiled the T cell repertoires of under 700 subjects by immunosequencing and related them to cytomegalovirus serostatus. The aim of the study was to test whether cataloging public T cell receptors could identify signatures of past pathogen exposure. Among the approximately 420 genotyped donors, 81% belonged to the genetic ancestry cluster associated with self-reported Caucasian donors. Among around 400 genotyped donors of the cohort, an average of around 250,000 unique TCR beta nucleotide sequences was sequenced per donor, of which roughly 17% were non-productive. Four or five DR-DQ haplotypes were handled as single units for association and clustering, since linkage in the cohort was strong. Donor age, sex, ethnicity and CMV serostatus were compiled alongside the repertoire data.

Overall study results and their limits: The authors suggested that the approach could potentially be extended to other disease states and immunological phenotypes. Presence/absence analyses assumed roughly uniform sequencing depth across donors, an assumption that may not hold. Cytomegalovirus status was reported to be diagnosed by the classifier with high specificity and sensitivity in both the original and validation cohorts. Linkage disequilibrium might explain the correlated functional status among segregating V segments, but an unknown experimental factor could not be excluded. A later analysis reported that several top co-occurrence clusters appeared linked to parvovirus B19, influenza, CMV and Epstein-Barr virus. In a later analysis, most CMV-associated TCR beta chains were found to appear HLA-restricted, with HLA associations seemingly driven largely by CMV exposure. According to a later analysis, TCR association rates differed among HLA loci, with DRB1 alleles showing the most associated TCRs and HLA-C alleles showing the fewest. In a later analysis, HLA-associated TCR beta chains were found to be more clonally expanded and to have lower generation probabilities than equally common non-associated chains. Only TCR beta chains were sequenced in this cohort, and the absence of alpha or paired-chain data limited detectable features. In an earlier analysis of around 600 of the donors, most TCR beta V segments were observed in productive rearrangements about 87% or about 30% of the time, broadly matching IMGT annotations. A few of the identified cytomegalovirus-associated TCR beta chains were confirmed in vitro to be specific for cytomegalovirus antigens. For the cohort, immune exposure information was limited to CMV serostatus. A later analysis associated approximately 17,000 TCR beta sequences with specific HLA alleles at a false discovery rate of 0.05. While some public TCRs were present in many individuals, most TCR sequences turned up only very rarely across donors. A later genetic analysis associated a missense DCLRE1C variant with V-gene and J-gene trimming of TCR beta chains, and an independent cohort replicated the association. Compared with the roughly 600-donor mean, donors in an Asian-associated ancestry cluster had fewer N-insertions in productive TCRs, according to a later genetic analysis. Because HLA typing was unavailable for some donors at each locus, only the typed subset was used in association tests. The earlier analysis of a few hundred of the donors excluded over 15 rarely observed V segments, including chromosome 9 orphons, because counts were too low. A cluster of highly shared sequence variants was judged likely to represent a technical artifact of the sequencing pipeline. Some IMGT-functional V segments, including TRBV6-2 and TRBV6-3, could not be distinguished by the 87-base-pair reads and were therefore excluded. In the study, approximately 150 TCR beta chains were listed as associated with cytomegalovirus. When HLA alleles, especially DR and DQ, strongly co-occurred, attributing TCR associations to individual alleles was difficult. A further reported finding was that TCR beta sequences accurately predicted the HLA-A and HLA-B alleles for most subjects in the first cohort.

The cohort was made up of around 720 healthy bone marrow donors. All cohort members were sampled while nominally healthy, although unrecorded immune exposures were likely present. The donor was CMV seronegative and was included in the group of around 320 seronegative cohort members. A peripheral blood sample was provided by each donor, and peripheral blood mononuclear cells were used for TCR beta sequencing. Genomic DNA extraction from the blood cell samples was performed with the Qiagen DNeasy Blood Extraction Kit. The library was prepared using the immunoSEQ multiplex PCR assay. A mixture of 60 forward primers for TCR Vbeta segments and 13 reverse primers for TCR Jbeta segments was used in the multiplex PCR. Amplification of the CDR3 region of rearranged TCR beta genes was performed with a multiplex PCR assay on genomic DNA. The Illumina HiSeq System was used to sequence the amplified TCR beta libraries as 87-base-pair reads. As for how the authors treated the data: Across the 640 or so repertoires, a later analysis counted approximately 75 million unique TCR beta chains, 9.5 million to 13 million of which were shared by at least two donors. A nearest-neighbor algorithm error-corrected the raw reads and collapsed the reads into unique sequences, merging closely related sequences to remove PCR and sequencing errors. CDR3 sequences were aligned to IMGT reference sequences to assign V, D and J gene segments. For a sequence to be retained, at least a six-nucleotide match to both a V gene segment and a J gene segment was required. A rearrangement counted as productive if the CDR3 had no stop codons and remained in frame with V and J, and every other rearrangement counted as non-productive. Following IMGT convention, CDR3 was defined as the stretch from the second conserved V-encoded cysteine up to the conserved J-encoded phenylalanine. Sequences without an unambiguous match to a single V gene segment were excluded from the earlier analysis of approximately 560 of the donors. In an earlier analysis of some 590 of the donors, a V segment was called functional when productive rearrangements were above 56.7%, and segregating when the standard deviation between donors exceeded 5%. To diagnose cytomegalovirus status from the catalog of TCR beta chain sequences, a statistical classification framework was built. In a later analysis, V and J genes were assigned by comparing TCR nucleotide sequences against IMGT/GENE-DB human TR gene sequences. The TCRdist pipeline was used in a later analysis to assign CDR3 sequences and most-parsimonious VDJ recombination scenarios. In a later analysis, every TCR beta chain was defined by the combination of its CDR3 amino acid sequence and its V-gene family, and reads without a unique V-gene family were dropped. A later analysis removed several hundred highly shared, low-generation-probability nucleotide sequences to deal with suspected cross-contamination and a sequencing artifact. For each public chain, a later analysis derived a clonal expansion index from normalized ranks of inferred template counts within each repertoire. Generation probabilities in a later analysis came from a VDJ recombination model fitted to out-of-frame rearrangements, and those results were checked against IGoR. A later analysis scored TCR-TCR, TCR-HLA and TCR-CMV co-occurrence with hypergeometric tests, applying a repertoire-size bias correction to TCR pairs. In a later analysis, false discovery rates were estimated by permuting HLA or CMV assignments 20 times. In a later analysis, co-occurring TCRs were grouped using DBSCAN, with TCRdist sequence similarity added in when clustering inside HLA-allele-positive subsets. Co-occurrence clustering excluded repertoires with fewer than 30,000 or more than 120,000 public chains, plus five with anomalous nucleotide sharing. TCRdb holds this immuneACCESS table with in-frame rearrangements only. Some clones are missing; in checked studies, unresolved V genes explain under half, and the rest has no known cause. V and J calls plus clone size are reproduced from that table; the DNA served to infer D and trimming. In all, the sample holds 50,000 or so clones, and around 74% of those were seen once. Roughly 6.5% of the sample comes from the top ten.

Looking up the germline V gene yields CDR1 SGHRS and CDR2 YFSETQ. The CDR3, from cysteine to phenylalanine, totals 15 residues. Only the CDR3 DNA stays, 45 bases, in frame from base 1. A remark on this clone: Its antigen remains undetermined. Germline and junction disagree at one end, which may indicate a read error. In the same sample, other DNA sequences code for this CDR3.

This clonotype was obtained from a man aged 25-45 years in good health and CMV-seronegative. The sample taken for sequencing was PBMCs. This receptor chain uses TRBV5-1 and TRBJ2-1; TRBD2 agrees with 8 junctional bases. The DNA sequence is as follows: TGCGCTAGCAGAATCGAAGCGGGGGCAAACAATGAGCAGTTCTTC. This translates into CASRIEAGANNEQFF.